The 19 T cell receptor beta chains below come from one sample, sequenced in a study of T cells in localized non-small cell lung cancer (dated by TCRdb to 2019 to 2021). Library preparation used the immunoSEQ multiplex PCR assay. TCRdb limited this immuneACCESS table to in-frame rearrangements with V and J called. A share of clones is missing; checked studies link under half to unresolved V genes, and the rest is unexplained. The sample contains 15,000 to 20,000 clones, around 89% of them found a single time. The ten largest clonotypes hold roughly 3.8% of the sample. The material was peripheral blood, obtained before any cancer treatment. Every receptor here comes from a male donor aged 60 or over with stage II squamous cell lung carcinoma.

V is TRBV7-9 and J is TRBJ2-5; D uncertain. The CDR3 runs 16 residues. V lost 1 base to trimming and J lost 5 bases, with 17 bases between them. Germline CDR1 reads SEHNR; CDR2 reads FQNEAQ (reference sequence). In DNA, the CDR3 is TGTGCCAGCAGCTTAGATGGCGGCAGATTGGGGGAGACCCAGTACTTC. Translated, it gives CASSLDGGRLGETQYF.

This clone appeared a single time. This chain connects TRBV10-3 to TRBJ1-4; a possible D gene is TRBD1 (5 bases). V was pared by 1 base and J by 7 bases, with 16 bases between. The CDR3 loop spans 16 amino acids. Looked up from germline, CDR1 is ENHRY and CDR2 is SYGVKD. The CDR3, as DNA: TGTGCCATCAGTGAGTTGGAAAGGGGAGGAGGTGAAAAACTGTTTTTT. Its translation: CAISELERGGGEKLFF.

The V and J genes are TRBV9 and TRBJ2-3, with 8 positions matching TRBD2. CDR3 length: 16 residues. Trimming at V came to 0 bases and at J to 2 bases, leaving 5 bases not matched to a gene. The V gene's germline CDR1 is SGDLS and CDR2 YYNGEE. DNA for the CDR3: TGTGCCAGCAGCGTAGGGAGCGGGAGCCCCACAGATACGCAGTATTTT. This sequence encodes CASSVGSGSPTDTQYF.

This chain connects TRBV7-6 to TRBJ2-5, with no clear D. Trimming shortened V by 0 bases and J by 3 bases, and 5 bases separated the two germline ends. CDR3 length: 13 amino acids. Germline assignment: CDR1 SGHVS and CDR2 FNYEAQ. The CDR3 DNA reads TGTGCCAGCAGCTTAGCGATTAAAGAGACCCAGTACTTC. Encoded protein: CASSLAIKETQYF.

The DNA for the CDR3 is TGTGCCAGCAGCTTAAGCCAGGGGATCTACGAGCAGTACTTC. Translated: CASSLSQGIYEQYF. This chain links TRBV7-2 with TRBJ2-7, with D possibly being TRBD1 (6 bases). Trimming took off 2 bases at V and 3 bases at J, with 11 bases between the two ends. Germline loops: CDR1 SGHTA, CDR2 FQGNSA. The CDR3 spans 14 residues.

V gene TRBV6-5 combines with J gene TRBJ2-5, with D unresolved. This CDR3 comprises 14 residues. V dropped 2 bases and J dropped 1 base, with 8 bases sitting between them. CDR1 is MNHEY and CDR2 is SVGAGI in the germline V gene. The CDR3 DNA reads TGTGCCAGCAGTTACAATGGGCTCCAAGAGACCCAGTACTTC. It yields the protein CASSYNGLQETQYF.

A few counts support this clone. This rearrangement joins TRBV7-9 to TRBJ2-7; D tentatively fits TRBD1 or TRBD2 (5 bases each). The CDR3 contains 17 residues. V was trimmed by 1 base and J by 3 bases, leaving 19 bases between them. The germline CDR1 and CDR2 sequences are SEHNR and FQNEAQ (reference sequence). This CDR3 reads CASSLGLLEGTVYEQYF. The CDR3 nucleotides read TGTGCCAGCAGCTTAGGCCTTTTAGAAGGGACGGTCTACGAGCAGTACTTC.

The gene calls are TRBV14 and TRBJ2-1; TRBD2 aligns across 16 bases. The V gene's germline CDR1 is SGHDN and CDR2 FVKESK. Losses at the gene ends were 4 bases for V and 6 bases for J; bases not matched to a gene: 3. This CDR3 has 16 amino acids. The CDR3 region is CASSRGLAGGSNEQFF. The CDR3 bases are TGTGCCAGCAGCCGGGGACTAGCGGGAGGGAGCAATGAGCAGTTCTTC.

The chain is built from TRBV7-9 and TRBJ2-5, with a possible D match to TRBD1 (6 bases). In germline, CDR1 is SEHNR, CDR2 FQNEAQ (reference sequence). Deletions cut 1 base from V and 5 bases from J, with 20 bases between. The CDR3 has 17 amino acids. The CDR3 DNA reads TGTGCCAGCAGCTTAGGACTCACGGGACACCTGTTGGAGACCCAGTACTTC. This codes for CASSLGLTGHLLETQYF.

The rearrangement uses TRBV11-3 and TRBJ2-2; D gene uncertain. The CDR3 consists of 13 residues. V shed 4 bases and J shed 1 base, with 4 bases lying between them. Germline V gives CDR1 SGHNT, CDR2 YENEEA. The CDR3 region is CASSSENTGELFF. CDR3 in DNA: TGTGCCAGCAGCTCTGAGAACACCGGGGAGCTGTTTTTT.

This sequence joins TRBV29-1 and TRBJ2-3, with 11 bases that match TRBD2. J lost 2 bases, V lost 4 bases, and 5 bases had no gene match. Germline CDR1 SQVTM, CDR2 ANQGSEA. The CDR3 loop spans 15 amino acids. In nucleotides, the CDR3 is TGCAGCGTTGTAAGACTAGCGGGGCTCACAGATACGCAGTATTTT. Its protein product is CSVVRLAGLTDTQYF.

The J gene is TRBJ1-5, the V gene TRBV6-1; unclear D gene. Trimming cost V 3 bases and J 4 bases, with 4 bases left between them. Germline V gene data show CDR1 as MNHNS and CDR2 as SASEGT. The CDR3 totals 12 residues. The CDR3 DNA is TGTGCCAGCAGTGACAGAAATCAGCCCCAGCATTTT. Translation: CASSDRNQPQHF.

The rearrangement joins TRBV2 to TRBJ1-5, with 7 bases matching TRBD1. The CDR3 is 12 amino acids. Trimming took 7 bases from V and 6 from J; bases not matched to a gene: 3. CDR1 and CDR2 (germline): SNHLY, FYNNEI. The CDR3: CASNQGGQPQHF. In DNA form, the CDR3 reads TGTGCCAGCAATCAGGGGGGTCAGCCCCAGCATTTT.

The V call is TRBV28, the J call TRBJ2-2, with 11 positions matching TRBD2. The length of the CDR3 is 20 residues. The junction had 14 bases not matched to a gene; V was cut back by 4 bases and J by 1 base. Germline-derived CDR1 and CDR2 are MDHEN and SYDVKM. The CDR3, as DNA: TGTGCCAGCAGTTACCCCCCCTACCTAGCGGGGGGCAAGAACACCGGGGAGCTGTTTTTT. Encoded protein: CASSYPPYLAGGKNTGELFF.

There are a few counts of this clone. The chain uses TRBV18 and TRBJ1-1; no clear D. V lost 3 bases and J lost 2, with 7 bases in between. The CDR3 contains 13 residues. Germline-derived CDR1 and CDR2 are KGHSH and LQKENI. The CDR3 region is CASSPQHNTEAFF. CDR3 sequence (DNA): TGTGCCAGCTCACCGCAACACAACACTGAAGCTTTCTTT.

This chain connects TRBV5-1 to TRBJ1-1; D might be TRBD1 (5 bases). This CDR3 contains 13 residues. Per germline, CDR1 SGHRS and CDR2 YFSETQ. Trimming took off 2 bases at V and 6 bases at J, with 11 bases between the two ends. The CDR3 DNA sequence: TGCGCCAGCAGCTTAATATCAGGGTCTGAAGCTTTCTTT. It translates to CASSLISGSEAFF.

V is TRBV27 and J is TRBJ2-3; no firm D call. Trimming shortened V by 3 bases and J by 2 bases, and 12 bases separated the two germline ends. CDR1 is MNHEY and CDR2 is SMNVEV in the germline V gene (reference sequence). The CDR3 loop spans 15 amino acids. CDR3 amino acids: CASSFLGSSTDTQYF. In DNA form, the CDR3 reads TGTGCCAGCAGTTTCTTGGGGTCGTCCACAGATACGCAGTATTTT.

The genes are TRBV7-9 and TRBJ1-1; possible D gene TRBD1, 5 bases. The CDR3 contains 12 residues. V dropped 0 bases and J dropped 10 bases, with 9 bases sitting between them. Germline CDR1 and CDR2: SEHNR and FQNEAQ (reference sequence). CDR3 loop: CASSLATGGAFF. The CDR3 DNA sequence: TGTGCCAGCAGCTTAGCTACAGGAGGAGCTTTCTTT.

The V and J genes are TRBV7-8 and TRBJ2-2; D is perhaps TRBD1 (5 bases). The CDR3 extends over 16 amino acids. V lost 1 base to trimming and J lost 0 bases, with 9 bases between them. From germline, CDR1 is SGHVS and CDR2 FQNEAQ. CDR3 protein: CASSLDPGTNTGELFF. In DNA form, the CDR3 reads TGTGCCAGCAGCTTAGATCCAGGGACGAACACCGGGGAGCTGTTTTTT.